This TCR beta chain emerged from a study of metastatic and nonmetastatic thyroid tumors. V lost 8 bases and J lost 6; bases outside the gene matches: 6. This CDR3 is built from 13 residues. Germline values: CDR1 MNHEY, CDR2 SVGAGI. TCRdb ran MiXCR on the PCR reads. The sample gives about 16,000 clones, 22% of which show up once; 21% is in the top ten. Not a single patient had been given any form of treatment at any point before undergoing thyroid surgery. The specimen sequenced was adjacent normal tissue. The chain employs TRBV6-5 and TRBJ2-2; 7 positions match TRBD1. The sequence was collected from a female donor with papillary thyroid cancer or a benign thyroid nodule (not recorded which). Some clones in this sample may be carry-over from other donors' samples. The CDR3 nucleotides are TGTGCCAGCGTTAGACAGGGCGCCGGGGAGCTGTTTTTT. Translation: CASVRQGAGELFF.